The 19 T cell receptor beta chains presented below share a single source sample, sequenced in a study of beta chain features in type 1 diabetes. Sequenced material consisted of expressed TCRB transcripts (all of the isolated RNA was reverse transcribed). This table comes from immunoSEQ multiplex PCR, and its TCRdb copy is limited to in-frame clones, with some not included. The sample carries hundreds of thousands of clones, roughly a sixth recorded once. Material: naive CD4+ T cells from blood. The receptors come from a man in his late teens or twenties in good health.

The genes are TRBV7-3 and TRBJ2-7, with a weak D call TRBD2 (6 bases). CDR1 and CDR2 (germline): SGHTA, FQGTGA. There are 14 residues in the CDR3. V was clipped by 5 bases and J by 1 base, with 12 bases between them. CDR3 sequence reads: CASSASGRSYEQYF. The CDR3 DNA reads as TGTGCCAGCAGCGCCAGCGGGCGTTCCTACGAGCAGTACTTC.

This clone was counted between two and nine times. J is TRBJ1-3 and V is TRBV28, with 8 nucleotides matching TRBD1. The CDR3 is 14 residues long. Germline-derived CDR1 and CDR2 are MDHEN and SYDVKM. V was clipped by 4 bases and J by 7 bases; unmatched bases: 6. Here the CDR3 reads CASSWDRRPNTIYF. CDR3 nucleotide sequence: TGTGCCAGCAGTTGGGACAGGAGACCGAACACCATATATTTT.

This clone showed up just a few times. The V and J genes are TRBV28 and TRBJ2-7, with D perhaps matching TRBD1 (8 bases). In germline, CDR1 is MDHEN, CDR2 SYDVKM. V gave up 3 bases and J gave up 2 bases, with 14 bases separating them. The CDR3 is 15 residues long. The CDR3 loop reads CASSLGGTGAYEQYF. The CDR3 bases are TGTGCCAGCAGTTTGGGGGGGACAGGTGCCTACGAGCAGTACTTC.

This clone showed up just a few times. The rearrangement links TRBV30 to TRBJ2-5; either TRBD1 or TRBD2 may fit D (5 bases each). The CDR3 is 16 residues long. Germline V CDR1 and CDR2: GTSNPN, SVGIG (reference sequence). V was clipped by 5 bases and J by 5 bases, with 24 bases between them. The CDR3 DNA reads TGTGCCTGGCAGGGCCAGGGCTACCGGAGGCAGGAGACCCAGTACTTC. Translation gives CAWQGQGYRRQETQYF.

J is TRBJ2-7 and V is TRBV27; D gene uncertain. The CDR3 length is 15 residues. CDR1 is MNHEY, CDR2 SMNVEV, per germline (reference sequence). Trimming cost V 8 bases and J 2 bases, with 19 bases left between them. This CDR3 reads CASRQISGPTYEQYF. CDR3 in DNA: TGTGCCAGCCGTCAAATCTCTGGCCCAACCTACGAGCAGTACTTC.

CDR3 sequence reads: CASSFVGKGQETQYF. CDR3 nucleotides: TGTGCCAGCAGCTTTGTGGGGAAGGGGCAGGAGACCCAGTACTTC. V usage is TRBV7-9 and J usage is TRBJ2-5; D is possibly TRBD1 (5 bases). The CDR3 has 15 amino acids. Germline V CDR1 and CDR2: SEHNR, FQNEAQ (reference sequence). The germline V and J ends were trimmed by 3 bases and 5 bases, with 16 bases remaining between them.

This clone occurred a few times. This chain connects TRBV7-9 to TRBJ2-1; 11 positions match TRBD2. This CDR3 region has 16 residues. Trimming took 7 bases from V and 5 from J; bases not matched to a gene: 10. Germline CDR1 is SEHNR and CDR2 is FQNEAQ (reference sequence). The DNA for the CDR3 is TGTGCCAGCATCAATCCCACTAGCGGGAGCCACAATGAGCAGTTCTTC. Translating gives CASINPTSGSHNEQFF.

The chain combines TRBV6-5 with TRBJ2-7; the match to TRBD1 covers 10 bases. J gave up 4 bases and V 5 bases, and 5 bases lay outside the gene matches. Germline V gives CDR1 MNHEY, CDR2 SVGAGI. The CDR3 sequence is 14 residues long. The CDR3 region is CASSEGTGDYEQYF. As DNA, the CDR3 is TGTGCCAGCAGTGAAGGGACAGGGGATTACGAGCAGTACTTC.

The chain combines TRBV7-2 with TRBJ1-5; 9 bases map to TRBD1. The CDR3 is 15 residues long. Losses at the gene ends were 1 base for V and 4 bases for J; bases not matched to a gene: 2. Per germline, CDR1 SGHTA and CDR2 FQGNSA. As DNA, the CDR3 is TGTGCCAGCAGCTTAGGAGGGACAGGGAATCAGCCCCAGCATTTT. Its translation is CASSLGGTGNQPQHF.

This clone was seen a few times. The chain joins TRBV7-3 to TRBJ2-3; D remains unclear. The CDR3 covers 14 residues. CDR1 SGHTA and CDR2 FQGTGA come from the germline V gene. V gave up 8 bases and J gave up 2 bases, with 14 bases separating them. CDR3 in amino acids: CASSPQLNTDTQYF. In DNA form, the CDR3 reads TGTGCCAGCTCCCCCCAGCTTAACACAGATACGCAGTATTTT.

This clone was observed a handful of times. CDR3 DNA sequence: TGTGCCAGCAGCTTCCCAGGGGGCAATTACGAGCAGTACTTC. Encoded protein: CASSFPGGNYEQYF. This chain uses TRBV7-9 with TRBJ2-7; 8 bases line up with TRBD1. V dropped 3 bases and J dropped 4; count of bases not matched to a gene: 5. The CDR3 contains 14 residues. The germline V gene has CDR1 SEHNR and CDR2 FQNEAQ (reference sequence). The full variable domain, in which reference TRBV7-9 and TRBJ2-7 provide the parts outside the CDR3, is DTGVSQNPRHKITKRGQNVTFRCDPISEHNRLYWYRQTLGQGPEFLTYFQNEAQLEKSRLLSDRFSAERPKGSFSTLEIQRTEQGDSAMYLCASSFPGGNYEQYFGPGTRLTVT.

The chain combines TRBV11-1 with TRBJ2-7, with TRBD1 matching 8 bases. This CDR3 comprises 14 residues. With V trimmed by 6 bases and J by 6 bases, 10 bases remained unmatched. Per germline, CDR1 SGHAT and CDR2 FQDESV (reference sequence). DNA for the CDR3: TGTGCCAGCAGTACCCAGGGGGCGCGCGGCGAGCAGTACTTC. This translates into CASSTQGARGEQYF.

The V call is TRBV6-5, the J call TRBJ2-3, with 8 bases identical to TRBD1. Germline V gene sequence: CDR1 MNHEY, CDR2 SVGAGI. Trimming cost V 2 bases and J 12 bases; bases outside gene matches: 4. This CDR3 has 12 residues. In DNA, the CDR3 is TGTGCCAGCAGTTACGCAGGGGGCGCCCAGTATTTT. Amino acid sequence: CASSYAGGAQYF.

The rearrangement joins TRBV6-5 to TRBJ2-5; 8 positions agree with TRBD2. The DNA matches TRBJ2-7 better at its end, which makes the J call doubtful. The CDR3 consists of 15 residues. Germline-derived CDR1 and CDR2 are MNHEY and SVGAGI. The CDR3 here is CASSYSYGTRDEQYF. The CDR3 DNA follows: TGTGCCAGCAGTTACTCATACGGGACTAGGGACGAGCAGTACTTC.

This clone was detected a few times. V usage is TRBV14 and J usage is TRBJ2-5, with no clear D. Germline V gene lookup returns CDR1 SGHDN and CDR2 FVKESK. The CDR3 is made up of 14 amino acids. Trimming pared 0 bases from V and 5 bases from J, leaving 10 bases between. The CDR3 DNA sequence: TGTGCCAGCAGCCAAGATAAGCCCCGGGAGACCCAGTACTTC. Protein: CASSQDKPRETQYF.

The rearrangement joins TRBV28 to TRBJ1-2; maybe TRBD1 (6 bases). In germline, CDR1 is MDHEN, CDR2 SYDVKM. V lost 3 bases and J 4 bases, leaving 15 bases between the germline ends. This CDR3 has 15 amino acids. The CDR3 sequence: CASSFRTATFYGYTF. DNA for the CDR3: TGTGCCAGCAGTTTCCGGACAGCAACCTTCTATGGCTACACCTTC.

This clone has more than one count but fewer than ten. The rearrangement uses TRBV20-1 and TRBJ2-3; D uncertain. The ends were cut back, 3 bases at V and 4 bases at J, with 5 bases in the middle. The CDR3 length is 11 residues. Per germline, CDR1 DFQATT and CDR2 SNEGSKA (reference sequence). CDR3 nucleotide sequence: TGCAGTGCTAGGCTCGCAGATACGCAGTATTTT. It codes for CSARLADTQYF.

The V and J genes are TRBV6-6 and TRBJ2-7, with D maybe TRBD2 (5 bases). V gave up 5 bases and J gave up 1 base, with 9 bases separating them. Germline CDR1 MNHNY, CDR2 SVGAGI (reference sequence). The CDR3 spans 13 residues. The CDR3 DNA reads as TGTGCCAGCAGTCCCCCGGGATCCTACGAGCAGTACTTC. It is translated as CASSPPGSYEQYF.

There are a few counts of this clone. The chain employs TRBV15 and TRBJ1-2, with D unclear. CDR1 is LNHNV and CDR2 is YYDKDF in the germline V gene (reference sequence). V gave up 1 base and J gave up 3 bases, with 6 bases separating them. The CDR3 contains 13 residues. CDR3 sequence (DNA): TGTGCCACCAGCAGAGCCGGGGACTATGGCTACACCTTC. Translating it yields CATSRAGDYGYTF.